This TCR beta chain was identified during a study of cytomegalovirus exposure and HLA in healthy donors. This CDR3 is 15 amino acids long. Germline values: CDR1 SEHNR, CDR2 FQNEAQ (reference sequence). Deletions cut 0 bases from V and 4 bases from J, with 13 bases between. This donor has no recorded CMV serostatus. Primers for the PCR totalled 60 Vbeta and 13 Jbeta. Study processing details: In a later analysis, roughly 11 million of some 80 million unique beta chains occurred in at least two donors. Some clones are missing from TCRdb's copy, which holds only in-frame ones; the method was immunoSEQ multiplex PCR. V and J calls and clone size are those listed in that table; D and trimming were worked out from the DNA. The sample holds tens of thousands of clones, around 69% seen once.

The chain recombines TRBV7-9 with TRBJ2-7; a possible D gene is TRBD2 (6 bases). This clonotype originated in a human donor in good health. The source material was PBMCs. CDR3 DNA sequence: TGTGCCAGCAGCTTAGCATTAGCGGAGAAGTACGAGCAGTACTTC. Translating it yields CASSLALAEKYEQYF.